Listed below are T cell receptor beta chains from one sample, sequenced in a study of blood T cell repertoires in COVID-19. Clones were sequenced by immunoSEQ multiplex PCR, and TCRdb holds only the in-frame ones, with some missing. The sample carries fewer than 500,000 clones, about 89% recorded once. Sequencing was carried out using peripheral blood. Every receptor here comes from a woman aged 25 to 39 with acute or convalescent COVID-19. CDR3s include the opening cysteine and the closing phenylalanine or tryptophan. The D gene is left open where the match is weak. Clone size appears in some rows only: once, few, many, or a class for an expanded clone.

D	size	V	J	DNA	CDR3
NA	NA	TRBV9	TRBJ2-1	TGTGCCAGCAGCGTAGGAGTCGGGGGGCCCGGCAATGAGCAGTTCTTC	CASSVGVGGPGNEQFF
NA	NA	TRBV7-2	TRBJ2-1	TGTGCCAGCAGCCGCCGTGCGGCCGCCGACAATGAGCAGTTCTTC	CASSRRAAADNEQFF
TRBD1	NA	TRBV6-1	TRBJ2-7	TGTGCCAGCAGTGTGTTGGCGGGACAGGGTACCTACGAGCAGTACTTC	CASSVLAGQGTYEQYF
NA	NA	TRBV2	TRBJ1-4	TGTGCCAGCAGTGTGGGCCCTAATGAAAAACTGTTTTTT	CASSVGPNEKLFF
TRBD1	NA	TRBV27	TRBJ1-5	TGTGCCAGCAGTTTATCTTCCAGGGGGATCAATCAGCCCCAGCATTTT	CASSLSSRGINQPQHF
NA	NA	TRBV3-1/TRBV3-2	TRBJ2-3	TGTGCCAGCAGCCAGGGCGGGGGCAAAGATACGCAGTATTTT	CASSQGGGKDTQYF
TRBD2	NA	TRBV9	TRBJ2-5	TGTGCCAGCAGCGGAGGAGCGGGGGGGCCGCGGGAGACCCAGTACTTC	CASSGGAGGPRETQYF
TRBD1	NA	TRBV30	TRBJ1-5	TGTGCCTGGAGCGCAATTGACAGGGCTCAGCCCCAGCATTTT	CAWSAIDRAQPQHF
NA	NA	TRBV5-4	TRBJ1-5	TGTGCCAGCAGCTTGGACGGGCAGCCCCAGCATTTT	CASSLDGQPQHF
NA	NA	TRBV14	TRBJ1-2	TGTGCCAGCAGCCAAGTGGGGGGTTCCGGCTACACCTTC	CASSQVGGSGYTF
NA	NA	TRBV2	TRBJ1-3	TGTGCCAGCAGTGAAGCTGCAGGGACTGGAAACACCATATATTTT	CASSEAAGTGNTIYF
NA	NA	TRBV2	TRBJ2-7	TGTGCCAGCAAACCCTTCGGACAGACCGAGCAGTACTTC	CASKPFGQTEQYF
NA	few	TRBV5-5	TRBJ2-5	TGTGCCAGCAGCTCATTCCCGACAGCCAACCAAGAGACCCAGTACTTC	CASSSFPTANQETQYF
NA	NA	TRBV7-9	TRBJ1-2	TGTGCCAGCAGCTTAGGACACGAGGGGGGGACAATTTATGGCTACACCTTC	CASSLGHEGGTIYGYTF
TRBD1	few	TRBV7-8	TRBJ1-4	TGTGCCAGCAGCTATCAGGGGGGTTCCCTTGAAAAACTGTTTTTT	CASSYQGGSLEKLFF
NA	NA	TRBV27	TRBJ2-2	TGTGCCAGCAGTTTGGAGGGCTCGGGGGAGCTGTTTTTT	CASSLEGSGELFF
TRBD1	NA	TRBV4-1	TRBJ2-6	TGCGCCAGCAGCCGGGACAGGGTAGCAGGGGCCAACGTCCTGACTTTC	CASSRDRVAGANVLTF
NA	NA	TRBV3-1/TRBV3-2	TRBJ2-7	TGTGCCAGCAGCCATGGGAGCTACGAGCAGTACTTC	CASSHGSYEQYF
NA	NA	TRBV3-1/TRBV3-2	TRBJ2-5	TGTGCCAGCAGCCAAGTTGGTGTAGAAGAGACCCAGTACTTC	CASSQVGVEETQYF
NA	NA	TRBV11-2	TRBJ2-2	TGTGCCAGCAGCTCCCGGGATCTAAAGCTGTTTTTT	CASSSRDLKLFF
TRBD2	NA	TRBV2	TRBJ2-5	TGTGCCAGCAGTAATCAGCGGGGGGAGACCCAGTACTTC	CASSNQRGETQYF
TRBD2	NA	TRBV2	TRBJ2-7	TGTGCCAGCAGAACTAGCGGGGGTTTCTACGAGCAGTACTTC	CASRTSGGFYEQYF
TRBD1	many	TRBV12-3/TRBV12-4	TRBJ1-1	TGTGCCAGCCGAAGGGACAGCACTGAAGCTTTCTTT	CASRRDSTEAFF
NA	NA	TRBV3-1/TRBV3-2	TRBJ2-3	TGTGCCAGCAGCAACAGAGGCACAGATACGCAGTATTTT	CASSNRGTDTQYF
NA	NA	TRBV12-3/TRBV12-4	TRBJ2-5	TGTGCCAGCAGTTTGCGGGAAGAGACCCAGTACTTC	CASSLREETQYF
NA	NA	TRBV6-1	TRBJ2-1	TGTGCCAGCAGTGAACCCGGGACTGGTACCTACAATGAGCAGTTCTTC	CASSEPGTGTYNEQFF
NA	NA	TRBV2	TRBJ1-1	TGTGCCAGCAAGGGGGACCAGAACACTGAAGCTTTCTTT	CASKGDQNTEAFF
NA	NA	TRBV5-1	TRBJ1-1	TGCGCCAGCAGCCCCCGTGGCAACACTGAAGCTTTCTTT	CASSPRGNTEAFF
NA	once	TRBV12-3/TRBV12-4	TRBJ1-1	TGTGCCAGCACCAACCAGGGCTACACTGAAGCTTTCTTT	CASTNQGYTEAFF
NA	NA	TRBV7-9	TRBJ2-7	TGTGCCAGCAGCTCCACCCGGGACGGGAGCTCCTACGAGCAGTACTTC	CASSSTRDGSSYEQYF
NA	NA	TRBV3-1/TRBV3-2	TRBJ2-3	TGTGCCAGCAGCCCAGGAACCACAGATACGCAGTATTTT	CASSPGTTDTQYF
NA	NA	TRBV7-2	TRBJ1-2	TGTGCCAGCAGCTTCCAGGCGCCCTATGGCTACACCTTC	CASSFQAPYGYTF
NA	NA	TRBV5-5	TRBJ1-6	TGTGCCAGCAGCTTAGCGGGTCCTGGGGCCCTCCACTTT	CASSLAGPGALHF
NA	NA	TRBV7-7	TRBJ2-5	TGTGCCAACCCCCCTAGGGGGGGCGGGGAGACCCAGTACTTC	CANPPRGGGETQYF
NA	NA	TRBV25-1	TRBJ2-5	TGTGCCAGCAGTGCGAGGGGGCAAGAGACCCAGTACTTC	CASSARGQETQYF
TRBD1	NA	TRBV4-1	TRBJ2-7	TGCGCCAGCAGCCAAGGGGACAGGGCTAGCGAGCAGTACTTC	CASSQGDRASEQYF
TRBD2	NA	TRBV12-3/TRBV12-4	TRBJ2-7	TGTGCCAGCAGTTTTATCGGGGGGGAGCAGTACTTC	CASSFIGGEQYF
NA	once	TRBV6-5	TRBJ1-2	TGTGCCAGCAATACGAATTCCGGACTCCTGAGGGGCTACACCTTC	CASNTNSGLLRGYTF
TRBD2	NA	TRBV6-5	TRBJ2-7	TGTGCCAGCACTCTCCCGGGGGGTAATCGGAACGAGCAGTACTTC	CASTLPGGNRNEQYF
TRBD2	NA	TRBV3-1/TRBV3-2	TRBJ2-3	TGTGCCAGCAGCACACCCGGGACTACGAGTATGTATACGCAGTATTTT	CASSTPGTTSMYTQYF
TRBD1	NA	TRBV13	TRBJ1-3	TGTGCCAGCAGCAGGACAGGGGCCTCTGGAAACACCATATATTTT	CASSRTGASGNTIYF
NA	NA	TRBV15	TRBJ1-1	TGTGCCACCGATCCAGGGAACACTGAAGCTTTCTTT	CATDPGNTEAFF
NA	NA	TRBV19	TRBJ1-1	TGTGCCAGTAGTCGCCGGGCGCTTGGGGCAGGGTCTGAAGCTTTCTTT	CASSRRALGAGSEAFF
NA	few	TRBV9	TRBJ2-2	TGTGCCAGCAGCCTCCAGGGGACCGGGGAGCTGTTTTTT	CASSLQGTGELFF
NA	NA	TRBV9	TRBJ2-7	TGTGCCAGCAGCGTAGCTACAGGGCAGACCTACGAGCAGTACTTC	CASSVATGQTYEQYF
TRBD1	NA	TRBV19	TRBJ2-7	TGTGCCAGTAGTATAGGCGGGACAGGGTCGCGTGGCGAGCAGTACTTC	CASSIGGTGSRGEQYF
NA	few	TRBV11-1	TRBJ1-3	TGTGCCAGCAGCCCACCAGGGGCATCTCCTGGAAACACCATATATTTT	CASSPPGASPGNTIYF
NA	NA	TRBV30	TRBJ1-1	TGTGCCTGGAGTGAGGGGGGAGGGCGGATAGGCACTGAAGCTTTCTTT	CAWSEGGGRIGTEAFF
TRBD1	NA	TRBV5-4	TRBJ1-1	TGTGCCAGCAGCTTGGGGGGACAGCTGAACACTGAAGCTTTCTTT	CASSLGGQLNTEAFF
TRBD2	NA	TRBV6-6	TRBJ2-5	TGTGCCAGCGGACCGGGACTAGTCCGGGAGACCCAGTACTTC	CASGPGLVRETQYF
NA	NA	TRBV11-2	TRBJ1-5	TGTGCCAGCAGCCGTCAGGGGAGTCAGCCCCAGCATTTT	CASSRQGSQPQHF
TRBD1	NA	TRBV5-1	TRBJ2-3	TGCGCCAGCAGCCCAGGGGGAAAGAGCACAGATACGCAGTATTTT	CASSPGGKSTDTQYF
NA	NA	TRBV3-1/TRBV3-2	TRBJ1-4	TGTGCCAGCAGCCTGGGGCAGGTGGGAGAAAAACTGTTTTTT	CASSLGQVGEKLFF
NA	NA	TRBV18	TRBJ1-2	TGTGCCAGCTCACCGGTCCCCCAGGCTGGCTACACCTTC	CASSPVPQAGYTF
NA	NA	TRBV28	TRBJ2-1	TGTGCCAGCAGGGCCTTTCGGGGTTCTACCTACAATGAGCAGTTCTTC	CASRAFRGSTYNEQFF
NA	few	TRBV5-1	TRBJ1-1	TGCGCCAGCACTATGGGGGCAGGGAGCACTGAAGCTTTCTTT	CASTMGAGSTEAFF
TRBD2	NA	TRBV18	TRBJ2-1	TGTGCCAGCTCACCAGGCCCCGAGGTAGGGGCTTCGCGGAGCGGGGCCCATGAGCAGTTCTTC	CASSPGPEVGASRSGAHEQFF
NA	NA	TRBV19	TRBJ1-5	TGTGCCAGTATGATGGTACTGTCCAATCAGCCCCAGCATTTT	CASMMVLSNQPQHF